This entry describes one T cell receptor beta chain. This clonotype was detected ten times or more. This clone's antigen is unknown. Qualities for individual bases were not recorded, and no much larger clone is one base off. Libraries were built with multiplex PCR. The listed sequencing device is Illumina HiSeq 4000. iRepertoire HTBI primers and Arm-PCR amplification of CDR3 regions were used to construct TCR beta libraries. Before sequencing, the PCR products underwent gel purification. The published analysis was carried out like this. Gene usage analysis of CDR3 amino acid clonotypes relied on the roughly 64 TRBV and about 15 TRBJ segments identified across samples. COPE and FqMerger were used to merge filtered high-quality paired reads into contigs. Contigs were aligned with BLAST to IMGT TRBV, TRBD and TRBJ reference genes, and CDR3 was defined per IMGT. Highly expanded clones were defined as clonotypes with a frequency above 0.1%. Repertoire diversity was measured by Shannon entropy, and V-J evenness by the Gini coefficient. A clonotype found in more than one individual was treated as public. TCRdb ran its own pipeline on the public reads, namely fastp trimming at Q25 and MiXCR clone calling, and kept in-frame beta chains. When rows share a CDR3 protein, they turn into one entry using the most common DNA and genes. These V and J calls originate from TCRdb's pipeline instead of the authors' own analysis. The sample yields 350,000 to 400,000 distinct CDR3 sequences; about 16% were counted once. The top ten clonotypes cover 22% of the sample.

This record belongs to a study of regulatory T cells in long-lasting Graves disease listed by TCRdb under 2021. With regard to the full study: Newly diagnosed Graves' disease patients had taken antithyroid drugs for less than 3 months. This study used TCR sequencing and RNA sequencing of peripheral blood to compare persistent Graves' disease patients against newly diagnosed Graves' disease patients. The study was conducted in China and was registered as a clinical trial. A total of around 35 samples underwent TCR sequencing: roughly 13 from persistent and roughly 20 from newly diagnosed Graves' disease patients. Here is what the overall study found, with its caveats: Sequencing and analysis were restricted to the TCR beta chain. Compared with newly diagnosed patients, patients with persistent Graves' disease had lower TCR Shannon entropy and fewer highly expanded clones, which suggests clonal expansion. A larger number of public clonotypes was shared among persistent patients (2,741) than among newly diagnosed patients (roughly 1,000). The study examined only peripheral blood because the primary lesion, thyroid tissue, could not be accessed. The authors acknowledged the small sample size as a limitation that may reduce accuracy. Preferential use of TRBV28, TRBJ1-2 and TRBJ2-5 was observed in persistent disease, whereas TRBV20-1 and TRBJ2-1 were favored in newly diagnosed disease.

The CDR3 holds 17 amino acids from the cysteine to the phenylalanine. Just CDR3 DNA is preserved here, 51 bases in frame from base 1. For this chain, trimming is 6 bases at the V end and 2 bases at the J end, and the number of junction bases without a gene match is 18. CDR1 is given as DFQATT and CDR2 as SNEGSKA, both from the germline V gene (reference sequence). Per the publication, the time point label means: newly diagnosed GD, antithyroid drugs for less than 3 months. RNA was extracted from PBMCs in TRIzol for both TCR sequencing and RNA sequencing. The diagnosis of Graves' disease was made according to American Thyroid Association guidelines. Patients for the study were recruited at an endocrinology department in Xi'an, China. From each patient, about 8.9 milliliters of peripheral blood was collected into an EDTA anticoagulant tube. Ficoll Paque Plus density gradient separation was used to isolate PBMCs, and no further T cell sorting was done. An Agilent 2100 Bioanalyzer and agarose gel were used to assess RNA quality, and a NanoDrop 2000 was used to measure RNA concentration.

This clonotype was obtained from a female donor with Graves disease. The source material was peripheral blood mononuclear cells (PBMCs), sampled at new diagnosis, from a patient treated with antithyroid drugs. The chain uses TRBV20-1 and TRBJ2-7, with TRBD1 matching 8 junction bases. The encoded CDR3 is CSAVAIDRGLLPYEQYF. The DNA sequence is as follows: TGCAGTGCGGTCGCTATAGACAGGGGCCTTCTCCCCTACGAGCAGTACTTC.